Below, 8 T cell receptor beta chains from the same sample are listed, as sequenced in a study of T-cell reconstitution after alpha-beta-depleted transplantation in children. This sample's TCRbeta library carried unique molecular identifier barcodes. TCRdb reprocessed the PCR reads with MiXCR, giving one entry per CDR3 protein. The table lists about 610,000 distinct CDR3 sequences, roughly 27% of them singletons. Sample: PBMCs, taken before TCRalphabeta/CD19-depleted stem cell transplant. The receptors come from a boy under three years old with Wiskott-Aldrich syndrome, due to receive a stem cell transplant.

This clonotype has a handful of counts. CDR3 amino acids: CATSRGLVYNEQFF. The CDR3, as DNA: TGTGCCACCAGCAGGGGACTAGTCTACAATGAGCAGTTCTTC. The chain combines TRBV15 with TRBJ2-1; 8 bases agree with TRBD2. V dropped 3 bases and J dropped 3; count of bases not matched to a gene: 1. Germline V gene sequence: CDR1 LNHNV, CDR2 YYDKDF (reference sequence). The CDR3 has 14 amino acids.

This clonotype has just a few counts. The chain employs TRBV12-3 or TRBV12-4 and TRBJ1-6; 10 nucleotides line up with TRBD1. J lost 7 bases, V lost 5 bases, and 8 bases had no gene match. There are 16 residues in the CDR3. This chain's CDR3 is CASSEDRGGLNSPLHF. CDR3 coding DNA: TGTGCCAGCAGTGAGGACAGGGGGGGACTCAATTCACCCCTCCACTTT.

The V and J genes are TRBV2 and TRBJ2-1; possibly TRBD1 for D (6 bases). Germline CDR1 SNHLY, CDR2 FYNNEI. The V gene lost 3 bases and the J gene lost 6 bases, with 9 bases spanning the gap. This CDR3 spans 13 amino acids. The CDR3 sequence is CASSDQGINEQFF. As DNA, the CDR3 is TGTGCCAGCAGTGATCAGGGGATCAATGAGCAGTTCTTC.

This chain connects TRBV5-1 to TRBJ2-2; 7 nucleotides line up with TRBD2. V lost 3 bases and J lost 5; bases outside the gene matches: 7. Germline V gene lookup returns CDR1 SGHRS and CDR2 YFSETQ. The CDR3 runs to 15 residues. The CDR3 coding sequence is TGCGCCAGCAGCTCCCAGCGGGGATCAACCGGGGAGCTGTTTTTT. It yields the protein CASSSQRGSTGELFF.

This clonotype was counted only a few times. This chain joins TRBV19 and TRBJ2-7, with TRBD2 matching over 8 bases. CDR1 LNHDA and CDR2 SQIVND come from the germline V gene (reference sequence). This CDR3 has 15 residues. J was trimmed by 2 bases and V by 5 bases; bases with no gene match: 8. The CDR3 spells CASSSPGLVPYEQYF. The CDR3 DNA sequence: TGTGCCAGTAGTTCTCCGGGACTAGTTCCCTACGAGCAGTACTTC.

The sample holds a few counts of this clonotype. This chain uses TRBV13 with TRBJ2-3, with 13 nucleotides matching TRBD2. The CDR3 is made up of 15 amino acids. Trimming took 4 bases from V and 5 from J; bases not matched to a gene: 3. Germline values: CDR1 PRHDT, CDR2 FYEKMQ (reference sequence). The CDR3: CASSWTSGSGDTQYF. In DNA form, the CDR3 reads TGTGCCAGCAGCTGGACTAGCGGGAGTGGAGATACGCAGTATTTT.

This clonotype was detected a few times. The chain has TRBV7-9 and TRBJ1-2, with 7 bases matching TRBD1. V dropped 5 bases and J dropped 4; count of bases not matched to a gene: 7. The CDR3 consists of 14 residues. Germline V gene lookup returns CDR1 SEHNR and CDR2 FQNEAQ (reference sequence). CDR3 in amino acids: CASSKGGASYGYTF. The DNA for the CDR3 is TGTGCCAGCAGCAAAGGGGGCGCAAGCTATGGCTACACCTTC.

In this sample, this clonotype turned up many times. The chain is built from TRBV28 and TRBJ2-1; D is uncertain. Trimming stripped 7 bases from V and 0 bases from J, with 7 bases between. The CDR3 loop spans 13 amino acids. Germline V gene data show CDR1 as MDHEN and CDR2 as SYDVKM. The CDR3 protein is CASTRSSYNEQFF. The DNA of the CDR3 is TGTGCCAGCACTCGCTCCTCCTACAATGAGCAGTTCTTC.